These T cell receptor beta chains were read from a single sample in a study of T cell responses to AZD1222 COVID-19 vaccine. The data were produced by immunoSEQ multiplex PCR, yet TCRdb's version contains in-frame clones alone and is incomplete. The profile shows 97,000 or so clones, 84% of them singletons. This material consisted of peripheral blood, taken on day 0 of AZD1222 vaccination. The receptors come from an adult in good health. Each CDR3 is given with its conserved first and last residue. The D gene is left open where the match is weak. For some rows the clone size is stated as once, few or many, or as a class when expanded; others skip it.

J gene: TRBJ1-4
clone size: once
D gene: NA
V gene: TRBV4-3
CDR3 protein: CASSHIRGRRSTNEKLFF
CDR3 DNA: TGCGCCAGCAGCCATATTCGGGGTCGCCGCTCAACTAATGAAAAACTGTTTTTT

J gene: TRBJ1-4
clone size: NA
D gene: NA
V gene: TRBV15
CDR3 protein: CATSRLGSLNEKLFF
CDR3 DNA: TGTGCCACCAGCAGACTTGGGAGCTTAAATGAAAAACTGTTTTTT

J gene: TRBJ2-3
clone size: NA
D gene: TRBD1
V gene: TRBV19
CDR3 protein: CASSPGTVTTDTQYF
CDR3 DNA: TGTGCCAGTAGTCCCGGGACAGTCACCACAGATACGCAGTATTTT

J gene: TRBJ2-6
clone size: NA
D gene: NA
V gene: TRBV7-2
CDR3 protein: CASSPRVEANVLTF
CDR3 DNA: TGTGCCAGCAGCCCGAGGGTTGAGGCCAACGTCCTGACTTTC

J gene: TRBJ2-3
clone size: NA
D gene: NA
V gene: TRBV12-3/TRBV12-4
CDR3 protein: CASSPETVDTQYF
CDR3 DNA: TGTGCCAGCAGTCCGGAGACGGTAGATACGCAGTATTTT

J gene: TRBJ1-2
clone size: NA
D gene: TRBD1
V gene: TRBV18
CDR3 protein: CASSPPGTEGYGYTF
CDR3 DNA: TGTGCCAGCTCACCACCCGGGACAGAAGGCTATGGCTACACCTTC

J gene: TRBJ1-2
clone size: NA
D gene: TRBD1
V gene: TRBV28
CDR3 protein: CASTTGTGIIYGYTF
CDR3 DNA: TGTGCCAGCACCACAGGGACAGGGATAATTTACGGCTACACCTTC

J gene: TRBJ1-4
clone size: NA
D gene: TRBD1
V gene: TRBV19
CDR3 protein: CASMEDRINEKLFF
CDR3 DNA: TGTGCCAGTATGGAGGACAGGATAAATGAAAAACTGTTTTTT

J gene: TRBJ2-4
clone size: NA
D gene: NA
V gene: TRBV27
CDR3 protein: CASSLFPPGGAKNIQYF
CDR3 DNA: TGTGCCAGCAGTTTATTCCCCCCCGGCGGGGCCAAAAACATTCAGTACTTC

J gene: TRBJ1-2
clone size: NA
D gene: NA
V gene: TRBV2
CDR3 protein: CASNADSKGNGYTF
CDR3 DNA: TGTGCCAGCAATGCGGACAGCAAGGGGAATGGCTACACCTTC

J gene: TRBJ1-2
clone size: NA
D gene: NA
V gene: TRBV9
CDR3 protein: CASSVDQGAGYGYTF
CDR3 DNA: TGTGCCAGCAGCGTTGATCAGGGAGCAGGGTATGGCTACACCTTC

J gene: TRBJ1-2
clone size: NA
D gene: NA
V gene: TRBV5-4
CDR3 protein: CASSFPLGQSYGYTF
CDR3 DNA: TGTGCCAGCAGCTTCCCGCTGGGGCAGAGCTATGGCTACACCTTC

J gene: TRBJ2-1
clone size: NA
D gene: TRBD2
V gene: TRBV5-1
CDR3 protein: CASSLGGSGNNNEQFF
CDR3 DNA: TGCGCCAGCAGCTTGGGGGGAAGCGGGAATAACAATGAGCAGTTCTTC

J gene: TRBJ2-7
clone size: few
D gene: NA
V gene: TRBV6-5
CDR3 protein: CASSYGTASYEQYF
CDR3 DNA: TGTGCCAGCAGTTATGGGACGGCCTCCTACGAGCAGTACTTC

J gene: TRBJ2-1
clone size: few
D gene: TRBD2
V gene: TRBV5-1
CDR3 protein: CASSLIERGRNEQFF
CDR3 DNA: TGCGCCAGCAGCTTGATCGAGCGGGGGCGCAATGAGCAGTTCTTC

J gene: TRBJ2-5
clone size: NA
D gene: NA
V gene: TRBV5-1
CDR3 protein: CASSLIPGAETQYF
CDR3 DNA: TGCGCCAGCAGCTTGATTCCGGGGGCTGAGACCCAGTACTTC

J gene: TRBJ1-6
clone size: NA
D gene: NA
V gene: TRBV4-3
CDR3 protein: CASSQEPRQNSPLHF
CDR3 DNA: TGCGCCAGCAGCCAAGAGCCGAGACAGAATTCACCCCTCCACTTT

J gene: TRBJ1-2
clone size: NA
D gene: NA
V gene: TRBV6-1
CDR3 protein: CASSEGTVNGYTF
CDR3 DNA: TGTGCCAGCAGTGAGGGGACGGTTAATGGCTACACCTTC

J gene: TRBJ1-1
clone size: NA
D gene: NA
V gene: TRBV20-1
CDR3 protein: CSTVNTEAFF
CDR3 DNA: TGCAGCACAGTGAACACTGAAGCTTTCTTT

J gene: TRBJ2-3
clone size: NA
D gene: TRBD2
V gene: TRBV3-1/TRBV3-2
CDR3 protein: CASSQGGGAGTQYF
CDR3 DNA: TGTGCCAGCAGCCAAGGCGGGGGGGCGGGTACGCAGTATTTT

J gene: TRBJ1-3
clone size: NA
D gene: NA
V gene: TRBV19
CDR3 protein: CASSPGGNTIYF
CDR3 DNA: TGTGCCAGTAGTCCCGGGGGGAACACCATATATTTT

J gene: TRBJ2-1
clone size: NA
D gene: NA
V gene: TRBV5-1
CDR3 protein: CASSIYSGSSYNEQFF
CDR3 DNA: TGCGCCAGCAGCATTTATAGCGGAAGCTCCTACAATGAGCAGTTCTTC

J gene: TRBJ1-1
clone size: NA
D gene: NA
V gene: TRBV9
CDR3 protein: CASSVNVGETEAFF
CDR3 DNA: TGTGCCAGCAGCGTTAACGTCGGTGAGACTGAAGCTTTCTTT

J gene: TRBJ1-1
clone size: NA
D gene: NA
V gene: TRBV19
CDR3 protein: CASSNLGTGNTEAFF
CDR3 DNA: TGTGCCAGTAGTAATTTGGGCACAGGGAACACTGAAGCTTTCTTT

J gene: TRBJ1-4
clone size: NA
D gene: NA
V gene: TRBV7-2
CDR3 protein: CASSLDWFGNEKLFF
CDR3 DNA: TGTGCCAGCAGCTTAGATTGGTTCGGTAATGAAAAACTGTTTTTT

J gene: TRBJ1-2
clone size: NA
D gene: NA
V gene: TRBV24-1
CDR3 protein: CATRATGSEVGGYTF
CDR3 DNA: TGTGCCACAAGGGCGACAGGATCCGAAGTTGGGGGCTACACCTTC

J gene: TRBJ1-1
clone size: NA
D gene: NA
V gene: TRBV9
CDR3 protein: CASSVRADPNTEAFF
CDR3 DNA: TGTGCCAGCAGCGTAAGGGCGGACCCGAACACTGAAGCTTTCTTT

J gene: TRBJ2-2
clone size: NA
D gene: TRBD2
V gene: TRBV5-1
CDR3 protein: CASSLELAGVAGELFF
CDR3 DNA: TGCGCCAGCAGCTTGGAACTAGCGGGAGTGGCCGGGGAGCTGTTTTTT

J gene: TRBJ1-4
clone size: NA
D gene: TRBD1
V gene: TRBV3-1/TRBV3-2
CDR3 protein: CASSQGDRGLFEKLFF
CDR3 DNA: TGTGCCAGCAGCCAAGGCGACAGGGGGCTATTTGAAAAACTGTTTTTT